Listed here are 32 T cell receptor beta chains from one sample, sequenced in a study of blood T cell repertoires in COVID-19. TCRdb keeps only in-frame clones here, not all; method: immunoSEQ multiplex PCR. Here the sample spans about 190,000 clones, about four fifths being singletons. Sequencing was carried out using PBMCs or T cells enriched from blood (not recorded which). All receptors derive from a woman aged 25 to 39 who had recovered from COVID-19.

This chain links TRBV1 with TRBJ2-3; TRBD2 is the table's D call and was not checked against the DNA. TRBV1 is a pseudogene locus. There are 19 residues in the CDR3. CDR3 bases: TGCACCAGCAGCCAAGATGGTCCTATTAGCGGGGGGACCACAGATACGCAGTATTTT. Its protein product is CTSSQDGPISGGTTDTQYF.

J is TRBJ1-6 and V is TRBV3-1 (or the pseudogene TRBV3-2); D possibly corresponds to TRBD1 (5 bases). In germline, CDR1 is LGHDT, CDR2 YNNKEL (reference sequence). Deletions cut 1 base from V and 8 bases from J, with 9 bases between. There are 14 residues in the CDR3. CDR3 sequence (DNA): TGTGCCAGCAGCCAAGTGGGGGGGTATTCACCCCTCCACTTT. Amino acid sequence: CASSQVGGYSPLHF.

CDR3 sequence: CASSPSGGKNTEAFF. The CDR3 DNA sequence: TGTGCCAGCTCACCTTCAGGGGGCAAGAACACTGAAGCTTTCTTT. The V and J genes are TRBV18 and TRBJ1-1; 8 nucleotides agree with TRBD1. Germline trimming cut 3 bases from V and 1 base from J; bases unmatched to any gene: 4. Germline V CDR1 and CDR2: KGHSH, LQKENI. The CDR3 consists of 15 residues.

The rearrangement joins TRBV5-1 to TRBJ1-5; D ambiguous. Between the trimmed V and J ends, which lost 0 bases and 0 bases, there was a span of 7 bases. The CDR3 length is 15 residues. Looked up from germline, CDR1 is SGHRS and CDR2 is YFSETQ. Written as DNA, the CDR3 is TGCGCCAGCAGCTTGGACGGTGATAGCAATCAGCCCCAGCATTTT. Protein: CASSLDGDSNQPQHF.

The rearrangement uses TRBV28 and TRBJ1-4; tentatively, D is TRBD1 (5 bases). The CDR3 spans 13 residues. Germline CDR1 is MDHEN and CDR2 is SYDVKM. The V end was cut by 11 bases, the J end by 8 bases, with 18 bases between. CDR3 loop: CAVWDFNREKLFF. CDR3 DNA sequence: TGTGCCGTTTGGGACTTCAATCGGGAAAAACTGTTTTTT.

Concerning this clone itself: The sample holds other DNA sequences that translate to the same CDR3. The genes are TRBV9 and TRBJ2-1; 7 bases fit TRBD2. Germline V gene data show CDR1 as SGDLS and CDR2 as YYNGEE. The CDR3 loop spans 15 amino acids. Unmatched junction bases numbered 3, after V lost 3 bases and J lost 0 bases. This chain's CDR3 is CASSASGTSYNEQFF. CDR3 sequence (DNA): TGTGCCAGCAGCGCAAGCGGGACCTCCTACAATGAGCAGTTCTTC.

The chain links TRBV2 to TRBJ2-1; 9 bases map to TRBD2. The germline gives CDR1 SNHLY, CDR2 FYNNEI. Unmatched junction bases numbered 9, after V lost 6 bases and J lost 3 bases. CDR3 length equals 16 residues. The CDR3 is CASRNQLAGRYNEQFF. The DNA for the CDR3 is TGTGCCAGCAGAAATCAACTAGCGGGCCGCTACAATGAGCAGTTCTTC. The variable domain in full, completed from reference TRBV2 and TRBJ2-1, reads EPEVTQTPSHQVTQMGQEVILRCVPISNHLYFYWYRQILGQKVEFLVSFYNNEISEKSEIFDDQFSVERPDGSNFTLKIRSTKLEDSAMYFCASRNQLAGRYNEQFFGPGTRLTVL.

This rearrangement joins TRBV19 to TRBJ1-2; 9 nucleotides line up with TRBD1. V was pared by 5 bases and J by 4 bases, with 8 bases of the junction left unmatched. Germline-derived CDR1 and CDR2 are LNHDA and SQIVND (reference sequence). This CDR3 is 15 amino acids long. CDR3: CASSSGTGKSYGYTF. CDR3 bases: TGTGCCAGTAGTTCCGGGACAGGGAAATCCTATGGCTACACCTTC.

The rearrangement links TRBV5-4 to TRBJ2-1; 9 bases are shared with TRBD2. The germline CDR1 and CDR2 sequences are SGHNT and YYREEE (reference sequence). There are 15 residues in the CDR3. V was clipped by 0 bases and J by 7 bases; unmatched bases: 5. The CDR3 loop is CASSLVAGGPNEQFF. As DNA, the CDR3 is TGTGCCAGCAGCTTGGTGGCGGGAGGGCCGAATGAGCAGTTCTTC.

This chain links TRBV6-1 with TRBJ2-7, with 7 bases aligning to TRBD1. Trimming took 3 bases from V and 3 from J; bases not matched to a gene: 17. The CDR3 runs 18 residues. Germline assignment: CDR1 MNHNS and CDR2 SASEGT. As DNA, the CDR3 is TGTGCCAGCAGTGATATTCGGGACAGTAAGTCCCACTACTACGAGCAGTACGTC. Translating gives CASSDIRDSKSHYYEQYV.

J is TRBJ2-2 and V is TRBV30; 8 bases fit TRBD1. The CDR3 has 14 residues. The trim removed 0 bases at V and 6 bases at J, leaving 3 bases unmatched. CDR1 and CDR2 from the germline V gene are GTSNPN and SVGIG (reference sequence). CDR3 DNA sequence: TGTGCCTGGAGTGTTGCAGGGGGCGCCGGGGAGCTGTTTTTT. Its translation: CAWSVAGGAGELFF.

The CDR3 bases are TGTGCCAGCAGCGTAGACCCCGACGGAGGTGAGCAGTTCTTC. Protein sequence: CASSVDPDGGEQFF. V is TRBV9 and J is TRBJ2-1; TRBD2 might be the D (5 bases). Germline V gene data show CDR1 as SGDLS and CDR2 as YYNGEE. This CDR3 comprises 14 residues. V lost 0 bases and J 9 bases, leaving 13 bases between the germline ends.

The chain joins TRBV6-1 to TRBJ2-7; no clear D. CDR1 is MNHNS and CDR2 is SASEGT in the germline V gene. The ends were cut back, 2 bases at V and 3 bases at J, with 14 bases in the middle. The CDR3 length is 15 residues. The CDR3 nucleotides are TGTGCCAGCAGTGAAAATACGGCCCAGGACTACGAGCAGTACTTC. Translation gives CASSENTAQDYEQYF.

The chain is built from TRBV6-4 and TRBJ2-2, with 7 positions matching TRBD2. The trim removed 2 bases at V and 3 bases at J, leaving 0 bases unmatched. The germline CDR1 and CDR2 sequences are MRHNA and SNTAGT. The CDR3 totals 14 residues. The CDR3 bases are TGTGCCAGCAGTGACGGGGGGGACACCGGGGAGCTGTTTTTT. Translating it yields CASSDGGDTGELFF.

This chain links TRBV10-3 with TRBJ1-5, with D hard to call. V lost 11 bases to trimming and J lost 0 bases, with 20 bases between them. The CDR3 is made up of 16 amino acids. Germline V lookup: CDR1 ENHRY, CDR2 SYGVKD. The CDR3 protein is CAVGAGEPYSNQPQHF. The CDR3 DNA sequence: TGTGCCGTGGGTGCAGGCGAACCTTATAGCAATCAGCCCCAGCATTTT.

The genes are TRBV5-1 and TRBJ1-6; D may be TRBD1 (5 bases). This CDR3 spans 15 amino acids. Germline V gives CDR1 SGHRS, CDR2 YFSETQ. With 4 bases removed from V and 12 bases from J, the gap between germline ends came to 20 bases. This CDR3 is CASSPRDLQGGPLHF. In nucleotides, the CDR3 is TGCGCCAGCAGCCCCCGAGACCTCCAGGGTGGACCCCTCCACTTT.

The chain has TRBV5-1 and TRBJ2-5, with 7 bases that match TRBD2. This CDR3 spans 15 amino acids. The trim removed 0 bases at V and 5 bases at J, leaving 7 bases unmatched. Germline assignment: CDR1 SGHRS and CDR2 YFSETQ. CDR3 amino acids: CASSLDVVGGETQYF. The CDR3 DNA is TGCGCCAGCAGCTTGGATGTGGTGGGAGGGGAGACCCAGTACTTC.

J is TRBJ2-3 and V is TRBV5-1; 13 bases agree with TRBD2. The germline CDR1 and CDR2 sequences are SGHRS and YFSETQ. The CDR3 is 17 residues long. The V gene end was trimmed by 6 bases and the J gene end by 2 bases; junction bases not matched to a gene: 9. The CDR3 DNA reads TGCGCCAGCACTACCGGGACTAGCGGGGATTTCACAGATACGCAGTATTTT. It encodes CASTTGTSGDFTDTQYF.

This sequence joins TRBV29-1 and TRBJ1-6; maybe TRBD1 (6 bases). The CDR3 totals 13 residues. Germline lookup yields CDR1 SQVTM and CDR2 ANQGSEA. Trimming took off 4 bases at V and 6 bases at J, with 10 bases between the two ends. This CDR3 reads CSVGQGINSPLHF. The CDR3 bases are TGCAGCGTTGGGCAGGGGATTAATTCACCCCTCCACTTT.

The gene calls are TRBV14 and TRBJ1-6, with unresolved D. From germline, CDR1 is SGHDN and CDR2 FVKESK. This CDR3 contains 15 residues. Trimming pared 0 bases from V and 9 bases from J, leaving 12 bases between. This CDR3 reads CASSQDKRVTSPLHF. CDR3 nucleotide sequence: TGTGCCAGCAGCCAAGACAAGAGGGTGACTTCACCCCTCCACTTT.

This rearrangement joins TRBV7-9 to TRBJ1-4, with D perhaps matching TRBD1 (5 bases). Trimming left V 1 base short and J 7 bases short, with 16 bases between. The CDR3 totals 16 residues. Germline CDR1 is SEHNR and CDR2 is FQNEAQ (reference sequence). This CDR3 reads CASSLGAGSIGEKLFF. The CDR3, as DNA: TGTGCCAGCAGCTTAGGGGCAGGGTCTATTGGTGAAAAACTGTTTTTT. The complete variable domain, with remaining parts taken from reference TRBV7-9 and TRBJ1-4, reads DTGVSQNPRHKITKRGQNVTFRCDPISEHNRLYWYRQTLGQGPEFLTYFQNEAQLEKSRLLSDRFSAERPKGSFSTLEIQRTEQGDSAMYLCASSLGAGSIGEKLFFGSGTQLSVL.

The CDR3 sequence is CASSQSRDRNEQFF. In DNA, the CDR3 is TGTGCCAGCAGCCAATCTAGAGACCGGAATGAGCAGTTCTTC. V is TRBV4-2 and J is TRBJ2-1; D is unresolved. CDR1 LGHNA and CDR2 YNFKEQ come from the germline V gene. Trimming took off 2 bases at V and 7 bases at J, with 12 bases between the two ends. The CDR3 consists of 14 residues.

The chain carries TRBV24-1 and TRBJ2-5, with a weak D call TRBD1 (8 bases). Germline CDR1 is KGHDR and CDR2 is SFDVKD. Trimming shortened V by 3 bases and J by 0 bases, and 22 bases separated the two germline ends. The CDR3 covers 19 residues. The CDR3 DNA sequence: TGTGCCACCAGTGATAGGGAGGACAGGGAGGGATGGTACCAAGAGACCCAGTACTTC. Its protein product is CATSDREDREGWYQETQYF.

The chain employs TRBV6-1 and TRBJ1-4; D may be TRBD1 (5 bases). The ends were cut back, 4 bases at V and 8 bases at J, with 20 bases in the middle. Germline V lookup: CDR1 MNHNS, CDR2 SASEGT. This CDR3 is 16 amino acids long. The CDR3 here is CASSGRGAGWGEKLFF. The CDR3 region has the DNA TGTGCCAGCAGTGGTCGGGGCGCGGGGTGGGGGGAAAAACTGTTTTTT.

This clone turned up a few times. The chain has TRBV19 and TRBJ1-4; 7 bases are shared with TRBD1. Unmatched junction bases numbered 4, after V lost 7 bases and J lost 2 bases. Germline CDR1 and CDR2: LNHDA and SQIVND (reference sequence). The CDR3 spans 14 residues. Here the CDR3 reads CASTLQGTNEKLFF. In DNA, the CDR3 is TGTGCCAGTACCTTACAGGGGACTAATGAAAAACTGTTTTTT.

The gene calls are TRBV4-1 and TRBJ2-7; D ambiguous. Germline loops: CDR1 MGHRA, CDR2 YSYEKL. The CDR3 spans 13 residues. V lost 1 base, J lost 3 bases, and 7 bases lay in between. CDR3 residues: CASSQGSSYEQYF. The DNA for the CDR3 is TGCGCCAGCAGCCAAGGCTCTAGCTACGAGCAGTACTTC.

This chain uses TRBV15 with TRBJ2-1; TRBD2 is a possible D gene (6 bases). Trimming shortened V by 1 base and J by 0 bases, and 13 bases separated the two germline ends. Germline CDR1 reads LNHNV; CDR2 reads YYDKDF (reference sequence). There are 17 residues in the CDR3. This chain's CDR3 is CATSRVGSGSSYNEQFF. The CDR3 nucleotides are TGTGCCACCAGCAGAGTCGGTAGCGGCAGCTCCTACAATGAGCAGTTCTTC.

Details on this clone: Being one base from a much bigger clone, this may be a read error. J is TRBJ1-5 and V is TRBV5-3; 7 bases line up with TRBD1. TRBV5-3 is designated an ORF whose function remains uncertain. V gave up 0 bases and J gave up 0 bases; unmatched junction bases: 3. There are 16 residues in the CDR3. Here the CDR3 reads CARSLGRGDSNQPQHF. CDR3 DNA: TGTGCCAGAAGCTTGGGCAGGGGGGATAGCAATCAGCCCCAGCATTTT.

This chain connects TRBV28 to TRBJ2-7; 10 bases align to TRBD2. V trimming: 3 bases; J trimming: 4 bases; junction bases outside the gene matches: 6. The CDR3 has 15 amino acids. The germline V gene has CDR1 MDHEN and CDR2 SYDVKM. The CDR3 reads CASSLGGLAFYEQYF. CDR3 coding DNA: TGTGCCAGCAGTTTGGGGGGACTAGCGTTTTACGAGCAGTACTTC.

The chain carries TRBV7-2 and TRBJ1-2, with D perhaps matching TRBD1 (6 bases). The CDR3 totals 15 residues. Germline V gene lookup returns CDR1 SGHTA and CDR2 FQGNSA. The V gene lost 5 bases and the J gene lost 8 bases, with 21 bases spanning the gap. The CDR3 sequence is CASSLTPPGAEGYTF. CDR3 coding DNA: TGTGCCAGCAGCCTGACTCCTCCAGGGGCGGAGGGCTACACCTTC.

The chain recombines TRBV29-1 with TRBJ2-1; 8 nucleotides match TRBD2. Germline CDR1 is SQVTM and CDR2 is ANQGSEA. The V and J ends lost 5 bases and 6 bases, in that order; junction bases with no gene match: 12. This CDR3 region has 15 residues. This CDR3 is CSVRLMQREPNEQFF. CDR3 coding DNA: TGCAGCGTTCGGCTGATGCAGCGGGAGCCCAATGAGCAGTTCTTC.

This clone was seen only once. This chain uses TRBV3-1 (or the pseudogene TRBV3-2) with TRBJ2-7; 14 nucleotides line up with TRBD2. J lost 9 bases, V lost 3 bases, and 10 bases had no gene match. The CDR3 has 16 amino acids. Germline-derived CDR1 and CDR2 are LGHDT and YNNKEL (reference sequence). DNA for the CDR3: TGTGCCAGCAGCCAGCAGGCGGGGACTAGCGGGAGTTCGCAGTACTTC. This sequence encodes CASSQQAGTSGSSQYF.